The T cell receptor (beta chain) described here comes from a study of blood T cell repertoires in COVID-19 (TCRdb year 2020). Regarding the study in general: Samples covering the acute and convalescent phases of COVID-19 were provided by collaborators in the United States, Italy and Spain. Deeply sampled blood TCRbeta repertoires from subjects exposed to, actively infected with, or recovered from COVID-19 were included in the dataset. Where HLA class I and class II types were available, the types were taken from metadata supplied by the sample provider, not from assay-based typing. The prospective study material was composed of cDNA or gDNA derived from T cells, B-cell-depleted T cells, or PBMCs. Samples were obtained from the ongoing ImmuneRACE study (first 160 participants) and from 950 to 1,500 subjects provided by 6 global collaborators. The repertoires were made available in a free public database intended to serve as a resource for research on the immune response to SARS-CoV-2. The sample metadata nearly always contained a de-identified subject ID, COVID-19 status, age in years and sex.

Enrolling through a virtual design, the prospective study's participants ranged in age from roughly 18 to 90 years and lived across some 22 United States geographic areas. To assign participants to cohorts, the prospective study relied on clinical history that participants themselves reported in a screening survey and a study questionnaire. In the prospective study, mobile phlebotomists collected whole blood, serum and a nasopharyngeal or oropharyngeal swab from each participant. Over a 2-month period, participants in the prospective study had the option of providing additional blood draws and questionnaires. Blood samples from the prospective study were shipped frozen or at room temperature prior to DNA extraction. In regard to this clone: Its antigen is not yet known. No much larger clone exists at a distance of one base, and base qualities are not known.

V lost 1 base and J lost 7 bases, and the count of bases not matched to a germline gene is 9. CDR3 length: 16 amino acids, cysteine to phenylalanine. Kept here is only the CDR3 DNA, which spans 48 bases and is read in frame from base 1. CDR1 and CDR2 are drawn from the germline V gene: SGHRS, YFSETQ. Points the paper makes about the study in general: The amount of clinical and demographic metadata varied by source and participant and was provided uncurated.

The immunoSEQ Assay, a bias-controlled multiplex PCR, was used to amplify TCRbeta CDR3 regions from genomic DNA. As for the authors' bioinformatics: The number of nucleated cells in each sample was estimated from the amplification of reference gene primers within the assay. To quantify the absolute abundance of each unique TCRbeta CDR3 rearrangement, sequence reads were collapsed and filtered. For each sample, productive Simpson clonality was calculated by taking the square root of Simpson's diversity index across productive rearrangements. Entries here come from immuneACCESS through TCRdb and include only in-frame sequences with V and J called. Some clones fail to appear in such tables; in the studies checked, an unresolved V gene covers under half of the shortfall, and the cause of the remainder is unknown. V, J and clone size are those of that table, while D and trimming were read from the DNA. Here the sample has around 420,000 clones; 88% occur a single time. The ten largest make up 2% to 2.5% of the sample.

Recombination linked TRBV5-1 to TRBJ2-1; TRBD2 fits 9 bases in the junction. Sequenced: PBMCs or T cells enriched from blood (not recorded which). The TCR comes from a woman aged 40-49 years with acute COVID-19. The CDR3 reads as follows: CASSLTAGGQGNEQFF. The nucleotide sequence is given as TGCGCCAGCAGCTTGACGGCGGGGGGGCAGGGGAATGAGCAGTTCTTC.